These 15 T cell receptor beta chains were sequenced from one sample in a study of shared clonotypes between healthy human individuals. The data were produced by immunoSEQ multiplex PCR, yet TCRdb's version contains in-frame clones alone and is incomplete. The sample carries a few million clones, 85% to 95% recorded once. Sequencing was carried out using naive CD4+ T cells from PBMCs. As for subset: CD45RA+ positively selected. The receptors were sampled from a young man in good health. Some clones in this sample may be carry-over from other donors' samples.

This chain connects TRBV7-2 to TRBJ1-2, with 9 bases lining up with TRBD1. After removal of 4 bases from V and 3 bases from J, the junction contained 3 bases not matched to a gene. This CDR3 region has 14 residues. Looked up from germline, CDR1 is SGHTA and CDR2 is FQGNSA. CDR3 bases: TGTGCCAGCAGCTATACAGGGGGCGACTATGGCTACACCTTC. Its protein product is CASSYTGGDYGYTF. The full variable domain, its missing parts supplied by reference TRBV7-2 and TRBJ1-2, is GAGVSQSPSNKVTEKGKDVELRCDPISGHTALYWYRQSLGQGLEFLIYFQGNSAPDKSGLPSDRFSAERTGGSVSTLTIQRTQQEDSAVYLCASSYTGGDYGYTFGSGTRLTVV.

The chain combines TRBV6-5 with TRBJ1-3; D is uncertain. The CDR3 runs to 15 residues. The V end lost 2 bases, the J end lost 0 bases, and 8 bases lay between the germline ends. CDR1 and CDR2 from the germline V gene are MNHEY and SVGAGI. CDR3 residues: CASSYGTVSGNTIYF. In DNA form, the CDR3 reads TGTGCCAGCAGTTACGGCACAGTCTCTGGAAACACCATATATTTT.

V usage is TRBV12-5 and J usage is TRBJ1-1; D is uncertain. V gave up 5 bases and J gave up 6 bases, with 16 bases separating them. This CDR3 region has 14 residues. Looked up from germline, CDR1 is LGHNT and CDR2 is FRNRAP. DNA of the CDR3: TGTGCTAGTGGTCCCCCCTACCGTGGCGCTGAAGCTTTCTTT. Translation gives CASGPPYRGAEAFF.

The rearrangement uses TRBV5-1 and TRBJ2-2, with TRBD1 as a possible D gene (6 bases). The germline V gene has CDR1 SGHRS and CDR2 YFSETQ. This CDR3 comprises 15 residues. Deletions cut 6 bases from V and 1 base from J, with 13 bases between. In DNA, the CDR3 is TGCGCCAGCAACAGGGACACCCTGAACACCGGGGAGCTGTTTTTT. Translation gives CASNRDTLNTGELFF.

The rearrangement uses TRBV9 and TRBJ2-1, with D perhaps given as TRBD1 or TRBD2 (7 bases each). With 2 bases removed from V and 3 bases from J, the gap between germline ends came to 12 bases. Germline V gene lookup returns CDR1 SGDLS and CDR2 YYNGEE. The CDR3 length is 15 residues. The CDR3 coding sequence is TGTGCCAGCAGCGTGCAGGGGGACTACTACAATGAGCAGTTCTTC. It codes for CASSVQGDYYNEQFF.

CDR3 DNA sequence: TGTGCCGGGGGACAGCCAAACACTGAAGCTTTCTTT. Its protein is CAGGQPNTEAFF. The J gene is TRBJ1-1, the V gene TRBV2, with 7 nucleotides matching TRBD1. J gave up 2 bases and V 11 bases, and 5 bases lay outside the gene matches. The CDR3 sequence is 12 residues long. Germline values: CDR1 SNHLY, CDR2 FYNNEI.

This clone appeared once. The J gene is TRBJ2-5, the V gene TRBV7-2; D might be TRBD2 (6 bases). Trimming pared 5 bases from V and 1 base from J, leaving 17 bases between. The CDR3 contains 16 residues. CDR1 SGHTA and CDR2 FQGNSA come from the germline V gene. DNA of the CDR3: TGTGCCAGCAGCCCCAACTCGGGGAGGTTCCAAGAGACCCAGTACTTC. This gives the protein CASSPNSGRFQETQYF.

V is TRBV20-1 and J is TRBJ2-1; D may be TRBD2 (7 bases). V shed 6 bases and J shed 12 bases, with 15 bases lying between them. The CDR3 has 11 residues. Germline CDR1 reads DFQATT; CDR2 reads SNEGSKA (reference sequence). The CDR3 here is CSAKRGEGQFF. For the CDR3, the DNA is TGCAGTGCCAAAAGGGGGGAGGGGCAGTTCTTC.

Only a few counts were recorded for this clone. V is TRBV6-5 and J is TRBJ1-5; D gene unclear. The CDR3 length is 16 residues. Trimming took off 0 bases at V and 7 bases at J, with 16 bases between the two ends. Per germline, CDR1 MNHEY and CDR2 SVGAGI. CDR3 DNA: TGTGCCAGCAGTTACTCGATTCCTCCAGTGGGCCAGCCCCAGCATTTT. This encodes CASSYSIPPVGQPQHF.

The chain has TRBV5-1 and TRBJ2-3; 8 positions match TRBD2. Germline V gives CDR1 SGHRS, CDR2 YFSETQ. Germline trimming cut 0 bases from V and 5 bases from J; bases unmatched to any gene: 2. The CDR3 is 14 amino acids. In nucleotides, the CDR3 is TGCGCCAGCAGCTTGGGACTAGCGCAAGATACGCAGTATTTT. Its translation: CASSLGLAQDTQYF. Full variable domain (remainder filled in from reference TRBV5-1 and TRBJ2-3): KAGVTQTPRYLIKTRGQQVTLSCSPISGHRSVSWYQQTPGQGLQFLFEYFSETQRNKGNFPGRFSGRQFSNSRSEMNVSTLELGDSALYLCASSLGLAQDTQYFGPGTRLTVL.

About this clone itself: This same CDR3 is encoded by further DNA sequences in the sample. The V call is TRBV10-3, the J call TRBJ2-7; a possible D gene is TRBD2 (6 bases). V was cut by 0 bases and J by 1 base, with 7 bases left in between. CDR3 size: 14 residues. Germline loops: CDR1 ENHRY, CDR2 SYGVKD. In nucleotides, the CDR3 is TGTGCCATCAGTGAGTCGGGGGGTTCCTACGAGCAGTACTTC. This codes for CAISESGGSYEQYF.

The CDR3 reads CASRHRDRGLAGANVLTF. The DNA for the CDR3 is TGTGCCAGTAGGCACCGGGACAGGGGGCTGGCTGGGGCCAACGTCCTGACTTTC. The chain joins TRBV19 to TRBJ2-6, with 12 bases fitting TRBD1. Germline V gives CDR1 LNHDA, CDR2 SQIVND (reference sequence). V was pared by 6 bases and J by 2 bases, with 8 bases of the junction left unmatched. This CDR3 spans 18 amino acids.

The sample holds one count of this clone. The chain joins TRBV4-1 to TRBJ2-3; TRBD2 agrees at 8 bases. Germline CDR1 is MGHRA and CDR2 is YSYEKL. With 1 base clipped from V and 0 bases from J, the junction kept 6 bases outside the gene matches. The CDR3 contains 17 residues. CDR3 sequence: CASSQGSRTSSTDTQYF. Here the CDR3 DNA reads TGCGCCAGCAGCCAAGGAAGTAGGACTAGCAGCACAGATACGCAGTATTTT.

CDR3 in DNA: TGTGCCAGCAGCCGTCCGGGTAGTCAGCCCCAGCATTTT. This translates into CASSRPGSQPQHF. V gene TRBV6-6 combines with J gene TRBJ1-5, with D unclear. V was clipped by 6 bases and J by 6 bases, with 12 bases between them. The germline V gene has CDR1 MNHNY and CDR2 SVGAGI (reference sequence). The CDR3 sequence is 13 residues long.

The V and J genes are TRBV28 and TRBJ2-5, with D perhaps matching TRBD2 (5 bases). The CDR3 length is 13 residues. V lost 7 bases to trimming and J lost 5 bases, with 14 bases between them. CDR1 MDHEN and CDR2 SYDVKM come from the germline V gene. As DNA, the CDR3 is TGTGCCAGCACCCGGGCGGGCGGGGAGACCCAGTACTTC. Its protein product is CASTRAGGETQYF.